The sequence of this TCR beta chain was determined in a study of blood T cell repertoires in COVID-19 (dated by TCRdb to about 2020). Regarding the study in general: The collaborator samples originated in the United States, Italy and Spain and spanned the acute and convalescent phases of COVID-19. Deeply sampled blood TCRbeta repertoires from subjects exposed to, actively infected with, or recovered from COVID-19 were included in the dataset. Nearly every sample came with metadata listing a de-identified subject ID, COVID-19 status, age in years and sex. The samples were drawn from two sources: the first 160 participants of the ongoing ImmuneRACE study, and fewer than 1,500 subjects contributed by 6 global collaborators. Where available, HLA class I and class II types were obtained from metadata supplied by the sample provider rather than from assay-based typing. The material from the prospective study consisted of cDNA or gDNA derived from T cells, B-cell-depleted T cells, or PBMCs. A freely available public database, intended as a resource for researchers studying the immune response to SARS-CoV-2, is where the repertoires were released.

The germline V gene sets CDR1 to SGHTA and CDR2 to FQGNSA. The CDR3 holds 15 amino acids from the cysteine to the phenylalanine. Solely the CDR3 DNA is kept, with 45 bases framed from the first base. Unmatched junction bases come to 9, with V trimmed by 5 bases and J by 5 bases. TCRbeta CDR3 regions were amplified from genomic DNA using the immunoSEQ Assay, a bias-controlled multiplex PCR. Per the source publication's procedure: The number of nucleated cells in each sample was estimated by amplification of reference gene primers within the assay. To quantify the absolute abundance of each unique TCRbeta CDR3 rearrangement, sequence reads were collapsed and filtered. For each sample, productive Simpson clonality was calculated as the square root of Simpson's diversity index over productive rearrangements. This is the immuneACCESS table as TCRdb keeps it, with only in-frame sequences that have V and J called. A part of the clones is gone; compared with another copy, unresolved V genes explain less than half, and the rest is unexplained. V, J and clone size reflect that table, while D and trimming were determined from the DNA. The sample table lists around 310,000 clones, 75% to 95% of them with a count of one. Together, the top ten hold approximately 7.5% of the sample.

What the study reported, not specific to this receptor: How much clinical and demographic metadata was included differed by source and by participant, and the metadata was provided uncurated.

On this clone: It has no known antigen specificity. No base-level quality is on record; no much larger clone is a single base apart.

In Seattle, one collaborating source enrolled patients while the infection was active and tracked those patients longitudinally over the course of disease. Collaborating institutions collected whole blood in K2EDTA tubes following their own protocols. For TCRbeta analysis, collaborators shipped samples as frozen whole blood, isolated PBMCs, or DNA extracted from either of those sample types. The sample taken for sequencing was peripheral blood. The TCR originated in a young woman with COVID-19, enrolled during active disease. The V gene is TRBV7-2 and the J gene is TRBJ2-5; TRBD1 agrees with 9 junctional bases. The DNA sequence is as follows: TGTGCCAGCAGCCCCGGGACAGGGTCCTTGGAGACCCAGTACTTC. Its translation reads: CASSPGTGSLETQYF.